In its sample, the clone carrying this T cell receptor (beta chain) was seen a few times. Its antigen is not known. Alongside a J-beta primer mix, a sample-barcoded 5' primer served in a second PCR lasting roughly 6 to 12 cycles. TCRdb re-derived calls from the 5' RACE reads in MiXCR, one entry per CDR3 protein. The sample holds over 450,000 distinct CDR3 sequences, 24% seen once. The record originates from a study of blood T cells in healthy people across ages. CDR3 length equals 15 residues. V lost 8 bases, J lost 3 bases, and 20 bases lay in between. Findings of the study overall: Aged donors had fewer naive CD4+ cells and lower diversity than long-lived donors.

These same data were also listed under a study on T cells of mothers and their children.

V and J are TRBV12-3 or TRBV12-4 and TRBJ2-7; perhaps TRBD2 as D (5 bases). The origin of this receptor is a boy under 18 in good health. Sequencing input: blood. CDR3 DNA: TGTGCCAGCTGGGGAGAGGCCCTGGGTAACTACGAGCAGTACTTC. Residues: CASWGEALGNYEQYF.